The TCR beta chain described here comes from a study of beta chain features in type 1 diabetes (dated by TCRdb to the late 2010s). Background for the entire study: Mean age, gender distribution, total cell number and subset yield were not different between patients and healthy donors. The study compared the TCRB repertoires of sorted circulating CD4+ T cell subsets in recently diagnosed type 1 diabetes patients with those in matched healthy donors. Regulatory and stem cell-like memory subsets were obtained from only 8 patients and about 8 healthy donors, while naive and central memory subsets were obtained from all 30 or so donors. A total of roughly 98,000,000 sorted cells were examined across all samples, and RNA yield correlated strongly with the number of cells per subset.

The investigation overall reported the following: Because cDNA rather than genomic DNA was sequenced, highly expressing activated cells could have been over-represented, although no difference in activation and CD3 levels was found between groups. Shorter templates might be favored by PCR, yet because patient and control samples were amplified and corrected together, any such skew would affect both groups equally. Type 1 diabetes patients showed a moderate but significant shortening of TCRB CDR3 length in all four CD4+ subsets. Naive, central memory and regulatory TCRB repertoires appeared to be more alike among patients than among healthy donors. Because small numbers of individuals were included in the HLA sub-analyses, any influence of HLA type on TCRB rearrangement was left unresolved. At VDJ recombination sites, patients with type 1 diabetes made fewer insertions and deleted more nucleotides, a pattern implying thymic rearrangement abnormalities.

Each donor gave one peripheral blood draw, roughly 120 mL on average, collected into heparinised tubes. Using a panel that included CD45RO, CCR7, CD25, CD127, CD95 and CD27, naive, central memory, regulatory and stem cell-like memory CD4+ T cells were sorted on a BD FACSAria II. A purity above 98% was achieved for all sorted populations. PBMCs were isolated immediately by Lymphoprep density gradient centrifugation and stained directly without culture. So that batch effects would be minimized, each experiment stained and sorted samples in pairs, pairing one healthy donor with one patient. Germline trimming amounts to 1 base on V and 7 bases on J, with 3 as the count of junction bases outside the gene matches. From cysteine to valine, the CDR3 is 15 amino acids long. Only the CDR3 DNA stays, 45 bases, in frame from base 1. The germline V gene yields SGHTA for CDR1 and FQGNSA for CDR2. This clone was seen a few times. Its antigen has not been determined. The input lacks base qualities; no much larger clone sits a single base away.

The entire amount of isolated RNA was reverse transcribed using the High Capacity cDNA Reverse Transcription Kit, so the sequenced TCRB transcripts were expressed ones. Deep immunoSEQ sequencing was performed on naive, central memory and regulatory T cell samples, with an average of approximately 4 million total reads per sample. After sorted cells were lysed in RLT buffer, RNA was extracted with DNase-treated RNeasy Micro or Mini kits, with the choice depending on cell number. Each cell subset was processed on its own to prevent cross-contamination, while patient and healthy donor samples were processed together. Using the immunoSEQ multiplex PCR, TCRB sequences were amplified from cDNA into 87-bp fragments spanning the CDR3 region. Sequencing of the amplicons was done on the Illumina HiSeq platform. The original methods were these. PCR bias was computationally corrected using synthetic template baselines, reads within Hamming distance 2 were collapsed, and singletons that could not be merged were discarded. Reads were aligned to IMGT to assign V, D and J genes, CDR3 length, and insertions or deletions at six rearrangement sites. Within each subset, clonotype counts were normalized to sorted cell number, and only after that were true diversity and Gini coefficients computed with the tcR R package. The overlap coefficient, calculated on TCRB nucleotide sequences, was used to quantify repertoire sharing. Out-of-frame TCRB sequences from naive cells were analyzed as a proxy for the pre-selection repertoire. Held by TCRdb, this immuneACCESS table contains in-frame sequences only and omits some clones. Under half of the omission traces to an unresolved V gene where checked; the cause of the rest is unknown. V and J calls and clone size are those listed in that table; D and trimming were worked out from the DNA. This sample holds about 410,000 clones; roughly 13% were observed only once. The top ten clones comprise 0.035% to 0.045% of the sample.

The TCR comes from a man under 40 in good health. This sequence uses TRBV7-2 and TRBJ2-7; 14 bases in the middle match TRBD2. The sequenced material came from naive CD4+ T cells from blood. The cell subset or site label corresponds to: true naive CD4+ T cells. The nucleotide sequence is given as TGTGCCAGCAGCTTAGGACTAGCGGGAGGGCGGGAGCAGTACGTC. This gives the protein CASSLGLAGGREQYV.